This TCR beta chain was obtained from a study of cytomegalovirus exposure and HLA in healthy donors. In the study overall: Some 85 million unique TCRs, all from HLA-typed donors, were included in an early release of the data.

This PCR relied on a set of 60 Vbeta primers and 13 Jbeta primers. Original methodology: About 80 million unique TCR beta chains, 10 million to 13 million of them shared, were counted by a later analysis. The method was immunoSEQ multiplex PCR; TCRdb's version includes in-frame clones alone and lacks a portion of them. V, J and clone size derive from that table, while D and trimming were established from the DNA sequence. Among 80,000 to 100,000 clones listed, roughly 70% were seen once. Study-wide results and caveats: According to an earlier analysis, most TCR beta V segments yielded productive rearrangements about 90% or about 30% of the time.

This clone occurred a few times. Its cognate antigen is unknown. This CDR3 comprises 18 residues. Trimming took 2 bases from V and 0 from J; bases not matched to a gene: 9. The germline CDR1 and CDR2 sequences are KGHSH and LQKENI. Source material: PBMCs. The receptor was isolated from a man aged 45 to 65 in good health and CMV-seronegative. V gene TRBV18 combines with J gene TRBJ2-3; the match to TRBD2 covers 9 bases. CDR3 coding DNA: TGTGCCAGCTCACCAAGGAAGACTAGCGGTACTAGCACAGATACGCAGTATTTT. This sequence encodes CASSPRKTSGTSTDTQYF.